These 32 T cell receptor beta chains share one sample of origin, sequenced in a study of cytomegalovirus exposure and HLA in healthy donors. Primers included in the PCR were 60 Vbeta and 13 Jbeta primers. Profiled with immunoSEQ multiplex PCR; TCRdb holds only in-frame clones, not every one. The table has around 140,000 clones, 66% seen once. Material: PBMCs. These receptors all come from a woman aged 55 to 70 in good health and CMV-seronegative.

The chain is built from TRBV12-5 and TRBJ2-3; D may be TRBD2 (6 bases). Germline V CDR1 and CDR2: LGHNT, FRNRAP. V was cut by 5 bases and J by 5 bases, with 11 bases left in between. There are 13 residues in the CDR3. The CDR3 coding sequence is TGTGCTAGTGGTACGGGAGTGGGAGATACGCAGTATTTT. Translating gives CASGTGVGDTQYF.

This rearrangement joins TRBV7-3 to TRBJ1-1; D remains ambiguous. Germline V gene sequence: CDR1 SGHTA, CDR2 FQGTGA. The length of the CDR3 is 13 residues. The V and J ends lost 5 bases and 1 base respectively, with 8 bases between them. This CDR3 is CASSLPGNTEAFF. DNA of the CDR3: TGTGCCAGCAGCCTTCCCGGGAACACTGAAGCTTTCTTT.

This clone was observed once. CDR3 amino acids: CASSPDSGSGDEQFF. CDR3 in DNA: TGTGCCAGCAGTCCCGATAGCGGGAGTGGTGATGAGCAGTTCTTC. The chain recombines TRBV6-5 with TRBJ2-1, with TRBD2 matching over 9 bases. Germline loops: CDR1 MNHEY, CDR2 SVGAGI. This CDR3 region has 15 residues. Trimming took 5 bases from V and 8 from J; bases not matched to a gene: 10.

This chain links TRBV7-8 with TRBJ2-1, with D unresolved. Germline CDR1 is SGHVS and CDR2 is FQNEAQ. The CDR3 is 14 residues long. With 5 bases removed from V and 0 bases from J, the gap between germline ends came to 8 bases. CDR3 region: CASSPMSSYNEQFF. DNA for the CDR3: TGTGCCAGCAGCCCGATGAGCTCCTACAATGAGCAGTTCTTC. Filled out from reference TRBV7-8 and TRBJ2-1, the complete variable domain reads GAGVSQSPRYKVAKRGQDVALRCDPISGHVSLFWYQQALGQGPEFLTYFQNEAQLDKSGLPSDRFFAERPEGSVSTLKIQRTQQEDSAVYLCASSPMSSYNEQFFGPGTRLTVL.

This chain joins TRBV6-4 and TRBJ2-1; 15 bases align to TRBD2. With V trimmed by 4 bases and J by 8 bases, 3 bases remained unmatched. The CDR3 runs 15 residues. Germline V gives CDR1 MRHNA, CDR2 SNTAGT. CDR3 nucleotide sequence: TGTGCCAGCAGTGGGGGACTAGCGGGGGGCGATGAGCAGTTCTTC. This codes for CASSGGLAGGDEQFF.

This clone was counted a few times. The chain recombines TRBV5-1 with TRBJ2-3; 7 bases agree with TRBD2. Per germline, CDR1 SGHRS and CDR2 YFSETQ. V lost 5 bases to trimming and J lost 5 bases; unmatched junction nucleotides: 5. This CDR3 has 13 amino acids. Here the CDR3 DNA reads TGCGCCAGCAGAGCGGGGCGGGGAGATACGCAGTATTTT. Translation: CASRAGRGDTQYF.

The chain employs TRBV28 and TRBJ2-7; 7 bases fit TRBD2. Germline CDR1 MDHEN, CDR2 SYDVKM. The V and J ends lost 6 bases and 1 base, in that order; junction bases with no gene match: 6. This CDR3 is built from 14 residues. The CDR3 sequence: CASSPAGVSYEQYF. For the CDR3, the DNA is TGTGCCAGCAGCCCCGCGGGGGTATCCTACGAGCAGTACTTC.

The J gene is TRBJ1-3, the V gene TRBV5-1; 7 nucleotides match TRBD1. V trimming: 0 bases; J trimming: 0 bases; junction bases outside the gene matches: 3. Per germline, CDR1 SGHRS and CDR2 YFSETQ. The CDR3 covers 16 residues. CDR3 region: CASSLGGTVSGNTIYF. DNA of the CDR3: TGCGCCAGCAGCTTGGGAGGGACAGTCTCTGGAAACACCATATATTTT.

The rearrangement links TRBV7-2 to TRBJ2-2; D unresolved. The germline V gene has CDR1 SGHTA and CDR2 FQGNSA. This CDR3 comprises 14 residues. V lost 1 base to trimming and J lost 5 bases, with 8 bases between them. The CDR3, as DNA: TGTGCCAGCAGCTTAGTGCGTACTACCGGGGAGCTGTTTTTT. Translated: CASSLVRTTGELFF. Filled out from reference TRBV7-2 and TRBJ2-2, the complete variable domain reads GAGVSQSPSNKVTEKGKDVELRCDPISGHTALYWYRQSLGQGLEFLIYFQGNSAPDKSGLPSDRFSAERTGGSVSTLTIQRTQQEDSAVYLCASSLVRTTGELFFGEGSRLTVL.

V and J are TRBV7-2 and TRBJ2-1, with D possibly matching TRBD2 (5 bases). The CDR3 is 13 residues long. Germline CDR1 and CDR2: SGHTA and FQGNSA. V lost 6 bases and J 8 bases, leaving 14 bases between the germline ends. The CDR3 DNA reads TGTGCCAGCAGACCAGACCCAGCGGATGAGCAGTTCTTC. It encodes CASRPDPADEQFF.

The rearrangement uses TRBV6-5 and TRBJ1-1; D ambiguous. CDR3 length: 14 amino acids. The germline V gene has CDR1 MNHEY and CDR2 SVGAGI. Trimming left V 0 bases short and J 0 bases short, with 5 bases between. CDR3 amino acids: CASSYSRMNTEAFF. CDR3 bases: TGTGCCAGCAGTTACTCGAGGATGAACACTGAAGCTTTCTTT.

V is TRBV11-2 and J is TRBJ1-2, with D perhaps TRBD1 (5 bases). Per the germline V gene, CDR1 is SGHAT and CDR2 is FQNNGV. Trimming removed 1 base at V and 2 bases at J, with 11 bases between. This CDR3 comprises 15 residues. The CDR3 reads CASSLGGRANYGYTF. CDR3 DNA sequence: TGTGCCAGCAGCTTAGGTGGCAGGGCCAACTATGGCTACACCTTC.

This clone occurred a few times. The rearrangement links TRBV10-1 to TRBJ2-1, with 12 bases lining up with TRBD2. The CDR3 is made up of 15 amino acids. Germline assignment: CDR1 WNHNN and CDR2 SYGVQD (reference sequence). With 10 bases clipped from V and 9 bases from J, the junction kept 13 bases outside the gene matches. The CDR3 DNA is TGCGCCACTCCCCACAGACTAGCGGGAGAAAGTGAGCAGTTCTTC. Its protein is CATPHRLAGESEQFF.

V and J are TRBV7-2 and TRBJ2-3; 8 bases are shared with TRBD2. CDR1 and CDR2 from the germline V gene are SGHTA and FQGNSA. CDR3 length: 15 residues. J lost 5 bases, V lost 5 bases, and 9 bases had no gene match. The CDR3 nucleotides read TGTGCCAGCAGCCCCCCGGGACTAGGTTTAGATACGCAGTATTTT. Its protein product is CASSPPGLGLDTQYF. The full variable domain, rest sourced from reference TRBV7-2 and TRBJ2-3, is GAGVSQSPSNKVTEKGKDVELRCDPISGHTALYWYRQSLGQGLEFLIYFQGNSAPDKSGLPSDRFSAERTGGSVSTLTIQRTQQEDSAVYLCASSPPGLGLDTQYFGPGTRLTVL.

The DNA for the CDR3 is TGTGCCAGCAGCGTAGATCCCTCGGGACAGGGAGGCACAGATACGCAGTATTTT. Protein: CASSVDPSGQGGTDTQYF. This rearrangement joins TRBV9 to TRBJ2-3; 9 bases fit TRBD1. Germline loops: CDR1 SGDLS, CDR2 YYNGEE. This CDR3 is 18 amino acids long. The ends lost 0 bases at V and 1 base at J; junction bases unmatched: 9.

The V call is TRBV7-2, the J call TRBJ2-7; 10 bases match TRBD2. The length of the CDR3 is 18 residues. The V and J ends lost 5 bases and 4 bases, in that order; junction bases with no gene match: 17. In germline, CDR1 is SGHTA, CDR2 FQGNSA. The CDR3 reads CASSAHRSLAGERYEQYF. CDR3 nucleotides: TGTGCCAGCAGCGCGCATAGGAGCCTAGCGGGAGAAAGGTACGAGCAGTACTTC.

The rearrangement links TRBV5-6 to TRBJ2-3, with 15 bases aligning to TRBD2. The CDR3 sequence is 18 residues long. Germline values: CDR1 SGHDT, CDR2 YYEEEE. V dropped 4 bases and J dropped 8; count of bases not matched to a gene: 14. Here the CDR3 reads CASSNGPGLAGGPRTQYF. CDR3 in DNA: TGTGCCAGCAGCAATGGACCCGGACTAGCGGGGGGGCCGCGTACGCAGTATTTT.

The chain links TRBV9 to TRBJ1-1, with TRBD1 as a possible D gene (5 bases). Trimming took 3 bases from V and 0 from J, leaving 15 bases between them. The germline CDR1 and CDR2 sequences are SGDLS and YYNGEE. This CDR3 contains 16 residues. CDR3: CASSGSTFRVNTEAFF. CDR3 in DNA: TGTGCCAGCAGCGGATCCACGTTCAGGGTGAACACTGAAGCTTTCTTT. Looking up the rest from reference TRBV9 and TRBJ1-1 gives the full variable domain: DSGVTQTPKHLITATGQRVTLRCSPRSGDLSVYWYQQSLDQGLQFLIQYYNGEERAKGNILERFSAQQFPDLHSELNLSSLELGDSALYFCASSGSTFRVNTEAFFGQGTRLTVV.

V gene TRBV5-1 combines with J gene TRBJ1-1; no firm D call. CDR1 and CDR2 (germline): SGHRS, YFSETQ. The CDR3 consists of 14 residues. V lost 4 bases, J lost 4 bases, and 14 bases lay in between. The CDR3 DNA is TGCGCCAGCAGCCTCCGGAGCCTGGGCACTGAAGCTTTCTTT. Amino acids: CASSLRSLGTEAFF.

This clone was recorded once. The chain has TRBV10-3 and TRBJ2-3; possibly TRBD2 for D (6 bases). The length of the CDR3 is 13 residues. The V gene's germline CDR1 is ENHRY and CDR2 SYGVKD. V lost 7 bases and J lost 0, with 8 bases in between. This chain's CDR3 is CAIKGRSTDTQYF. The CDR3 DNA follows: TGTGCCATCAAGGGGAGGAGCACAGATACGCAGTATTTT.

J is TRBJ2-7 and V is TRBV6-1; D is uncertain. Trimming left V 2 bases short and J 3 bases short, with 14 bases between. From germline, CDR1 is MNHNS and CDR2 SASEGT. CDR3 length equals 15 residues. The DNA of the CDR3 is TGTGCCAGCAGTGAAAGGCGGCAGAGGTACTACGAGCAGTACTTC. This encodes CASSERRQRYYEQYF.

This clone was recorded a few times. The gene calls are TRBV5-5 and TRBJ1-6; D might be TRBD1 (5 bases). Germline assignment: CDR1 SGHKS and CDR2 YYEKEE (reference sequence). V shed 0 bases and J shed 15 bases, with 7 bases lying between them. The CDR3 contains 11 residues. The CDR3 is CASSLGQLLHF. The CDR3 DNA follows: TGTGCCAGCAGCTTGGGACAGCTCCTCCACTTT.

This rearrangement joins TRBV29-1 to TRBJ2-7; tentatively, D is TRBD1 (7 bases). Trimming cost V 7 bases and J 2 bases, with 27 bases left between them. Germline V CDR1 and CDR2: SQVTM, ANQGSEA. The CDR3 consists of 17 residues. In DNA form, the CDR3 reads TGCAGCGAGAGGGACAGAAGGGCGGGGAATTTTCCCTACGAGCAGTACTTC. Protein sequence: CSERDRRAGNFPYEQYF.

The CDR3 coding sequence is TGTGCCAGCAGCTCCAGACGACTAGTCGACTACGAGCAGTACTTC. This encodes CASSSRRLVDYEQYF. The V call is TRBV7-8, the J call TRBJ2-7, with D maybe TRBD2 (6 bases). The CDR3 has 15 amino acids. Germline CDR1 is SGHVS and CDR2 is FQNEAQ. The V gene lost 4 bases and the J gene lost 3 bases, with 16 bases spanning the gap.

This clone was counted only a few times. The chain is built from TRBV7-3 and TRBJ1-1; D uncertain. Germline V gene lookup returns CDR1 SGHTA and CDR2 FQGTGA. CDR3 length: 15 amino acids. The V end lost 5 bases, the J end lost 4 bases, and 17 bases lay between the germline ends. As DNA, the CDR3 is TGTGCCAGCAGCCCAAGTCGGGTGCGGGGCACTGAAGCTTTCTTT. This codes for CASSPSRVRGTEAFF.

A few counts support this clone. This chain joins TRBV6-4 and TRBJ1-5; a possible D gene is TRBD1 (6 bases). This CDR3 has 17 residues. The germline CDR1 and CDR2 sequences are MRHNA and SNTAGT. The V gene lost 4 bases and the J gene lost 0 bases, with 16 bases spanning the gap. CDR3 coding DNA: TGTGCCAGCAGTGCCGGACAGATAATTTATAGCAATCAGCCCCAGCATTTT. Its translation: CASSAGQIIYSNQPQHF.

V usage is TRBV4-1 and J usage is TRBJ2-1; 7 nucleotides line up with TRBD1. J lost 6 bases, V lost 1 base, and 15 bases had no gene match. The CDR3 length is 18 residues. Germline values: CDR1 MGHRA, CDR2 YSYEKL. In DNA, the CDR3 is TGCGCCAGCAGCCAAGTCGTAGGGGGCGCATCATCCCTCAATGAGCAGTTCTTC. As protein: CASSQVVGGASSLNEQFF.

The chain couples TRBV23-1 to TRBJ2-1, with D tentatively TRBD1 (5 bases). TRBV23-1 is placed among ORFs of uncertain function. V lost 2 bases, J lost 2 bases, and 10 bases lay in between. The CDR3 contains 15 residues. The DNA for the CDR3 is TGCGCCAGCAGTCAACAGGGCAGGACCTACAATGAGCAGTTCTTC. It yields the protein CASSQQGRTYNEQFF.

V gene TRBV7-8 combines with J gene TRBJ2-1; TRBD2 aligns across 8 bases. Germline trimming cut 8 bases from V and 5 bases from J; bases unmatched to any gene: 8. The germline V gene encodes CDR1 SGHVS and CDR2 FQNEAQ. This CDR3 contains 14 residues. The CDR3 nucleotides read TGTGCCAGCCAGCAGGGGACTAGGGACAATGAGCAGTTCTTC. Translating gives CASQQGTRDNEQFF.

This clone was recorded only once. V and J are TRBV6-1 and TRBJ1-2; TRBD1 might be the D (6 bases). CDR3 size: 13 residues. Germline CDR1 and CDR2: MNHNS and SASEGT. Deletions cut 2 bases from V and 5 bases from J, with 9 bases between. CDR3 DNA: TGTGCCAGCAGTGAACAGGGGATTTATGGCTACACCTTC. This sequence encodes CASSEQGIYGYTF.

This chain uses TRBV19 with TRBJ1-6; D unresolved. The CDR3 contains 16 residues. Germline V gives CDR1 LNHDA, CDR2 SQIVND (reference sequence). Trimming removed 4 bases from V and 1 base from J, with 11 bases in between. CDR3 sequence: CASSTDPGSYNSPLHF. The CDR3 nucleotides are TGTGCCAGTAGTACCGACCCGGGATCCTATAATTCACCCCTCCACTTT.

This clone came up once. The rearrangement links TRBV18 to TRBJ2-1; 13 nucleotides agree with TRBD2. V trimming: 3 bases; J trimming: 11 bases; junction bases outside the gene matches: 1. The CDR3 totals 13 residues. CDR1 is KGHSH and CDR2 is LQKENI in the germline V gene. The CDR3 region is CASSPTSGRQQFF. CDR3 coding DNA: TGTGCCAGCTCACCGACTAGCGGGAGGCAGCAGTTCTTC.